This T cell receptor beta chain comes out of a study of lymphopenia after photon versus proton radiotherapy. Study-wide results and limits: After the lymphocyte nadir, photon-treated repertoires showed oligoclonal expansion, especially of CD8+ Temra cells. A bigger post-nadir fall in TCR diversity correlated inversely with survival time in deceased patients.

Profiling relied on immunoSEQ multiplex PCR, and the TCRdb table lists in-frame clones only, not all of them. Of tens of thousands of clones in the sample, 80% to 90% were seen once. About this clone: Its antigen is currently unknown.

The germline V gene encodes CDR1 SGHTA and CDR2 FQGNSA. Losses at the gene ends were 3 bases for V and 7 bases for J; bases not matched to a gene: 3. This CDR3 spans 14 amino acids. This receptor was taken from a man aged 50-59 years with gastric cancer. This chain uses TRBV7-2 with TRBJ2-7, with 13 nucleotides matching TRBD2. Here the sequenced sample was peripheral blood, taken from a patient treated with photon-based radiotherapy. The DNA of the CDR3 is TGTGCCAGCAGCTTTGGACTAGCGGGGGCTGAGCAGTACTTC. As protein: CASSFGLAGAEQYF.